This TCR beta chain was recovered during a study of blood T cell repertoires in COVID-19. Study at large: The analysed material was cDNA or gDNA that came from T cells, B-cell-depleted T cells, or PBMCs.

V dropped 7 bases and J dropped 1 base, with 9 bases sitting between them. Per germline, CDR1 MNHEY and CDR2 SVGAGI. The CDR3 has 13 amino acids. Original handling: Nucleated cell number was recorded as an estimate derived from reference gene primer amplification. Assay used: immunoSEQ multiplex PCR; TCRdb lists only in-frame clones, some missing. The V and J calls and the clone size are those of that table, but D and trimming were determined from the DNA. The data hold about 140,000 clones, with roughly 78% observed a single time. A single count supports this clone. Material for sequencing was peripheral blood. This rearrangement joins TRBV6-5 to TRBJ2-3; D remains ambiguous. This TCR was sampled from a man in his 60s with acute or convalescent COVID-19. CDR3 coding DNA: TGTGCCAGCACCTTACCGGGCACAGATACGCAGTATTTT. It encodes CASTLPGTDTQYF.